This TCR beta chain came from a study of CD8 T cells in ankylosing spondylitis. Study results and limitations: The authors found the disease-linked clones to be CD8+ and relatively rare in peripheral blood. Within ankylosing spondylitis blood, a TCR beta motif made up of eight highly homologous variants appeared to be characteristic. Matched ankylosing spondylitis synovial fluid reportedly contained a significantly enriched population of disease-linked clones. Past studies reported some motif variants in reactive arthritis synovial fluid and blood.

In its sample, this clonotype was seen a few times. What it recognizes is unknown. The CDR3 is 15 residues long. CDR1 MNHEY and CDR2 SVGAGI come from the germline V gene. V was pared by 2 bases and J by 6 bases, with 11 bases between. It was by quantitative 5'-RACE with molecular barcodes that TCR beta libraries were made. MiXCR, run by TCRdb on the 5' RACE reads, gives a single entry per CDR3 protein. The sample has about 500,000 distinct CDR3 sequences; approximately 11% are singletons. The rearrangement joins TRBV6-5 to TRBJ1-6; D remains unclear. This clonotype was sampled from a male donor with ankylosing spondylitis. Material: blood, either unsorted or a sorted T cell fraction (not recorded which). The CDR3 protein is CASSYDGRGNSPLHF. As DNA, the CDR3 is TGTGCCAGCAGTTACGACGGGCGGGGTAATTCACCCCTCCACTTT.